This entry features one T cell receptor beta chain sequence. These data originate in a study of T cells in tuberculosis. In germline, CDR1 is SNHLY, CDR2 FYNNEI. Trimming shortened V by 7 bases and J by 0 bases, and 15 bases separated the two germline ends. The CDR3 is 15 amino acids. Produced via immunoSEQ multiplex PCR; TCRdb's table is partial and in-frame only. The data hold some 28,000 clones, with 90% observed a single time. This TCR was recovered from a donor between 10 and 35 years old with latent tuberculosis or without tuberculosis infection. The chain carries TRBV2 and TRBJ1-1, with D possibly TRBD1 on 5 matching bases. The sequenced sample consisted of PBMCs. CDR3 amino acids: CASKRWRGVNTEAFF. In nucleotides, the CDR3 is TGTGCCAGCAAGCGCTGGCGGGGGGTGAACACTGAAGCTTTCTTT.